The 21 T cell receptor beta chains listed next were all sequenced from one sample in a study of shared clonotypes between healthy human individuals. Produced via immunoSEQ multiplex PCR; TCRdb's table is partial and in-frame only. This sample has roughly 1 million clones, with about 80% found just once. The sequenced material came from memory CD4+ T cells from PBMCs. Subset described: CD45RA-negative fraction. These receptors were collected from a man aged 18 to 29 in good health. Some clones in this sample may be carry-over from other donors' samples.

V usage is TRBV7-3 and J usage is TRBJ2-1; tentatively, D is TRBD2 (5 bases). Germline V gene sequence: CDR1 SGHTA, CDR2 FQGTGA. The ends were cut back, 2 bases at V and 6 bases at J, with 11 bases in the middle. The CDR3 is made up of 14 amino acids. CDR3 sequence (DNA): TGTGCCAGCAGCTTAGATCCGGGGTTCAATGAGCAGTTCTTC. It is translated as CASSLDPGFNEQFF.

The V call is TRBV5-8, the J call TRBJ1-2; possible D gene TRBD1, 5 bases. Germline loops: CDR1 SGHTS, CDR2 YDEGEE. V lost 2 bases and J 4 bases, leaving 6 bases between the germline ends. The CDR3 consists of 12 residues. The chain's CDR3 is CASSLTGYGYTF. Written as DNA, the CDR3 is TGTGCCAGCAGCTTAACAGGCTATGGCTACACCTTC.

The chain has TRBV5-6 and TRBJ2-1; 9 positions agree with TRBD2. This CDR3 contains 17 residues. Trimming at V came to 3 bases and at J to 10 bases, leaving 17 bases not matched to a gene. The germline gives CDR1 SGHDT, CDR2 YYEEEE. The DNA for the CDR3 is TGTGCCAGCAGCTCCCTCTTGCGTAGCGGGAGTTTAGACGAGCAGTTCTTC. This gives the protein CASSSLLRSGSLDEQFF.

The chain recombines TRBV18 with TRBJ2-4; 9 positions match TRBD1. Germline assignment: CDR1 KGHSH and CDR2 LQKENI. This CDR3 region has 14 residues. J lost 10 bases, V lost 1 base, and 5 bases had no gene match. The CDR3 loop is CASSPQGTGSIQYF. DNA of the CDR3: TGTGCCAGCTCACCACAAGGGACAGGGTCTATTCAGTACTTC.

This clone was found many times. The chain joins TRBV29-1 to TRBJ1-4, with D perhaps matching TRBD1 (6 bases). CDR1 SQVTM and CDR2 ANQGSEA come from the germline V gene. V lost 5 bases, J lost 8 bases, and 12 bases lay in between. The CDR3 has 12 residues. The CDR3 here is CSVTGGGEKLFF. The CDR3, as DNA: TGCAGCGTTACCGGGGGCGGCGAAAAACTGTTTTTT.

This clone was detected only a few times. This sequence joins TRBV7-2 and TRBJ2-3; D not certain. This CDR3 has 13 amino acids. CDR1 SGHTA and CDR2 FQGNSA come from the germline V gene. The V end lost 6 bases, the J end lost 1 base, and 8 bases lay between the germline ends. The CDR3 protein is CASSDTRTDTQYF. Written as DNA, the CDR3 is TGTGCCAGCAGTGACACCCGCACAGATACGCAGTATTTT.

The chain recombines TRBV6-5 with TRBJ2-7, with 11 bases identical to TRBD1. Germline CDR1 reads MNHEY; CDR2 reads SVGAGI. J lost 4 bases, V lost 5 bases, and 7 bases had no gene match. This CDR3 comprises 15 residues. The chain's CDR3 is CASSKWDRGRYEQYF. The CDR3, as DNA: TGTGCCAGCAGTAAATGGGACAGGGGGAGATACGAGCAGTACTTC.

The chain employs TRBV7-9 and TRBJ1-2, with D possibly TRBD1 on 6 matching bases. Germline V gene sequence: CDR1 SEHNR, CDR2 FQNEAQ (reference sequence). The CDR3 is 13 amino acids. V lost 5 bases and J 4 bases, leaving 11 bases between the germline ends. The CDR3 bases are TGTGCCAGCAGCCGATCGGGGGCCTATGGCTACACCTTC. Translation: CASSRSGAYGYTF.

This CDR3 reads CASSPGGSSGNTIYF. CDR3 in DNA: TGTGCCAGCAGCCCCGGGGGGAGCTCTGGAAACACCATATATTTT. The chain is built from TRBV28 and TRBJ1-3, with a weak D call TRBD1 (5 bases). Per germline, CDR1 MDHEN and CDR2 SYDVKM. V was trimmed by 6 bases and J by 0 bases, leaving 12 bases between them. This CDR3 comprises 15 residues.

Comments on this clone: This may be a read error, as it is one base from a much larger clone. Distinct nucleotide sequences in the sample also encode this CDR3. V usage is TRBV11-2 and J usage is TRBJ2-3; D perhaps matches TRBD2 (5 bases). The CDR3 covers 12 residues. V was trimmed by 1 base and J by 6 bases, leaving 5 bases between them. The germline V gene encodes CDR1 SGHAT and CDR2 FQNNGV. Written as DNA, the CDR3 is TGTGCCAGCAGCTTAGGAGGGGATACGCAGTATTTT. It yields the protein CASSLGGDTQYF.

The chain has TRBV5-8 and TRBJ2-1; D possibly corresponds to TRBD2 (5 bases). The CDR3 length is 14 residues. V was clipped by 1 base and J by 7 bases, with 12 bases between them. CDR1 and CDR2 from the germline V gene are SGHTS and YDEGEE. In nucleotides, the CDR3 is TGTGCCAGCAGCTTGCAAGCGGCCTTTAATGAGCAGTTCTTC. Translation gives CASSLQAAFNEQFF.

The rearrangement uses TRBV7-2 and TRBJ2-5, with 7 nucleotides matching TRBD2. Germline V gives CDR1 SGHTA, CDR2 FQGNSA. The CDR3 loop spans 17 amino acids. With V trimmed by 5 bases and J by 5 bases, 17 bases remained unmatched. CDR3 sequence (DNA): TGTGCCAGCAGCCCACTACCCACCTATTGGGGGGGGGAGACCCAGTACTTC. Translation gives CASSPLPTYWGGETQYF.

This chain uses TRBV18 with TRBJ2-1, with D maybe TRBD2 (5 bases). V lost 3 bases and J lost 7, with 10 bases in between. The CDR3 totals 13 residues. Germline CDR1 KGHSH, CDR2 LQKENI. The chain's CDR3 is CASSPPRGNEQFF. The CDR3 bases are TGTGCCAGCTCACCCCCCCGAGGGAATGAGCAGTTCTTC.

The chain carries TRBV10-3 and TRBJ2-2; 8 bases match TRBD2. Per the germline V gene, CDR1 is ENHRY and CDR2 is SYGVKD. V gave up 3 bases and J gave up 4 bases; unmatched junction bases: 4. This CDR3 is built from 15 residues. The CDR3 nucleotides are TGTGCCATCAGTGAACTAGCGGAGCGCACCGGGGAGCTGTTTTTT. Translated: CAISELAERTGELFF.

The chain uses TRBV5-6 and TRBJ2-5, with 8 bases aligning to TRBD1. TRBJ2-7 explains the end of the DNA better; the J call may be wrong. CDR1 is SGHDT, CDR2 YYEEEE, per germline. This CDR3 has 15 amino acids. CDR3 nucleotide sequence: TGTGCCAGCAGCTCTTCGTCGGGACAGGCTTACGAGCAGTACTTC. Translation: CASSSSSGQAYEQYF.

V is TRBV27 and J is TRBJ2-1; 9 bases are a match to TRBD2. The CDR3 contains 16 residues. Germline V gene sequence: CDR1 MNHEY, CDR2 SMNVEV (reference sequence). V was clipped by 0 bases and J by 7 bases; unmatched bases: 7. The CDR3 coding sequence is TGTGCCAGCAGTTTATCAGGCGGGAGGGCCAATAATGAGCAGTTCTTC. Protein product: CASSLSGGRANNEQFF.

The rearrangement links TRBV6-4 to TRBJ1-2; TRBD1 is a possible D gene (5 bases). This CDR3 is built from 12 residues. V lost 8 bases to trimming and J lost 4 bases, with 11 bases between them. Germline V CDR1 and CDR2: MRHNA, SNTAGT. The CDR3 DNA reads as TGTGCCAGCGGGGACGGACCCTATGGCTACACCTTC. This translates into CASGDGPYGYTF.

In DNA form, the CDR3 reads TGTGCCAGCAGACCCGGGACAGGGGCAACTAATGAAAAACTGTTTTTT. It encodes CASRPGTGATNEKLFF. The chain recombines TRBV28 with TRBJ1-4, with 10 bases that match TRBD1. The CDR3 length is 16 residues. Trimming took 6 bases from V and 0 from J; bases not matched to a gene: 4. In germline, CDR1 is MDHEN, CDR2 SYDVKM.

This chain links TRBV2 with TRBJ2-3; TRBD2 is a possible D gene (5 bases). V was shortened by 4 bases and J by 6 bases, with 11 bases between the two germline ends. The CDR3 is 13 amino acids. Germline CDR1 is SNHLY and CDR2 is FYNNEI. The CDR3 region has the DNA TGTGCCAGCAGTGGGACTCGTGGGGATACGCAGTATTTT. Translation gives CASSGTRGDTQYF.

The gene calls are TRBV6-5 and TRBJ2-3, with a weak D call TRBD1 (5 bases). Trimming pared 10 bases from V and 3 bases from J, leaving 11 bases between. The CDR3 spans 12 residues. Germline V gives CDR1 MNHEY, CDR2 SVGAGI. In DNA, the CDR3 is TGTGCCACTCGACAGCTTACAGATACGCAGTATTTT. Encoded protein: CATRQLTDTQYF.

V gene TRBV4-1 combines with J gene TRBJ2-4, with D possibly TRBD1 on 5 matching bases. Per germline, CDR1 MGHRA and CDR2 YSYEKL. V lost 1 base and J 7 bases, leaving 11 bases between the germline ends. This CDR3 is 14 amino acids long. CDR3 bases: TGCGCCAGCAGCCAAGGGGGCCTTGGGAACATTCAGTACTTC. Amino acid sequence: CASSQGGLGNIQYF.